A selection of T cell receptor beta chains follows, all from one sample in a study of T cells in Graves' hyperthyroidism and ophthalmopathy. TCRdb passed the multiplex PCR reads through MiXCR, listing each CDR3 protein once. The data show 300,000 to 450,000 distinct CDR3 sequences, approximately 13% seen once. Sequenced sample: blood. All receptors come from a woman aged 18-29 years with Graves' hyperthyroidism. CDR3s include the opening cysteine and the closing phenylalanine or tryptophan. The order of the fields is V gene, CDR3 length, J gene, D gene, clone size, CDR3 DNA, CDR3 protein. The D gene is left open where the match is weak. Size values are once, few and many counts, or a class for expanded clones, and some rows have none.

TRBV18	14	TRBJ1-1	-	many	TGTGCCAGCTCACGAAATTCAATGGAGACTGAAGCTTTCTTT	CASSRNSMETEAFF
TRBV5-1	12	TRBJ1-2	-	many	TGCGCCAGCAGCCGGGGACACTATGGCTACACCTTC	CASSRGHYGYTF
TRBV29-1	13	TRBJ1-2	-	few	TGCAGCGTTGGACCCAGGGAATACTATGGCTACACCTTC	CSVGPREYYGYTF
TRBV28	13	TRBJ1-2	-	many	TGTGCCAGCAGAACAGGCCCCTGGGGTGGCTACACCTTC	CASRTGPWGGYTF
TRBV2	14	TRBJ2-2	-	few	TGTGCCAGCAGCCCGACAGACTACACCGGGGAGCTGTTTTTT	CASSPTDYTGELFF
TRBV7-2	13	TRBJ2-7	-	many	TGTGCCAGCAGCTTTGTATCCTTTAACGAGCAGTACTTC	CASSFVSFNEQYF
TRBV12-5	13	TRBJ1-1	TRBD1	few	TGTGCTAGTGGTTTGATCGGGACAGTCGGAGCTTTCTTT	CASGLIGTVGAFF
TRBV20-1	18	TRBJ2-2	TRBD1	-	TGCAGTGCTAGAGAGGGTCCGGACAGGACCTCGACCACCGGGGAGCTGTTTTTT	CSAREGPDRTSTTGELFF
TRBV11-2	14	TRBJ2-1	TRBD2	few	TGTGCCAGCAGCTCGCGGACTAGCGGCAATGAGCAGTTCTTC	CASSSRTSGNEQFF
TRBV4-1	16	TRBJ2-2	TRBD1	few	TGCGCCAGCAGCCAATGGGGACAGGGGGCGAGCGGGGAGCTGTTTTTT	CASSQWGQGASGELFF
TRBV29-1	13	TRBJ2-6	-	-	TGCAGCGTTTGGGAGGGGGCGGCCAACGTCCTGACTTTC	CSVWEGAANVLTF
TRBV5-6	16	TRBJ2-5	TRBD1	many	TGTGCCAGCAGCCCTCCTCTGACAGGGCCAGGGGAGACCCAGTACTTC	CASSPPLTGPGETQYF
TRBV9	15	TRBJ2-1	-	many	TGTGCCAGCAGCGGACGACAGGCCTTAAACAATGAGCAGTTCTTC	CASSGRQALNNEQFF
TRBV29-1	11	TRBJ2-1	-	-	TGCAGCGTTGATGCGGGCGGTGAGCAGTTCTTC	CSVDAGGEQFF
TRBV5-6	15	TRBJ2-7	-	few	TGTGCCAGCAGCCGCGTTGCGACAGGAGGCTACGAGCAGTACTTC	CASSRVATGGYEQYF
TRBV5-1	15	TRBJ1-2	TRBD1	-	TGCGCCAGCAGCTCCGGACAGGGACTTAACTATGGCTACACCTTC	CASSSGQGLNYGYTF
TRBV19	13	TRBJ1-1	-	many	TGTGCCAGTGGGGCCAGGGTGAACACTGAAGCTTTCTTT	CASGARVNTEAFF
TRBV4-1	14	TRBJ1-5	-	many	TGCGCCAGCAGCCAAGAGGCCAGATATCAGCCCCAGCATTTT	CASSQEARYQPQHF
TRBV7-9	15	TRBJ2-3	TRBD2	many	TGTGCCAGCAGCCCTTCTAGCGGTGTCACAGATACGCAGTATTTT	CASSPSSGVTDTQYF
TRBV2	15	TRBJ2-7	TRBD1	many	TGTGCCAGCTTCTCACCGGGACAGGGGGCCTACGAGCAGTACTTC	CASFSPGQGAYEQYF
TRBV12-3/TRBV12-4	15	TRBJ2-7	TRBD2	-	TGTGCCTGCAGTTTAGGAGGGACTAGCAGGTACGAGCAGTACTTC	CACSLGGTSRYEQYF
TRBV2	14	TRBJ1-1	-	many	TGTGCCAGCAGTGAACAGGTAGTGAACACTGAAGCTTTCTTT	CASSEQVVNTEAFF
TRBV7-2	15	TRBJ2-3	-	-	TGTGCCAGCAGCTTAGTGGGGGGGCGCGAACATACGCAGTATTTT	CASSLVGGREHTQYF
TRBV2	11	TRBJ2-7	-	many	TGTGCCAGCAGTGTAGAGGGGAAGCAGTACTTC	CASSVEGKQYF
TRBV30	13	TRBJ1-6	-	many	TGTGCCTGGGACAGCGACGGGAGTTCACCCCTCCACTTT	CAWDSDGSSPLHF
TRBV5-1	16	TRBJ2-6	-	once	TGCGCCAGCAGCCAGGGACACCACTCTGGGGCCAACGTCCTGACTTTC	CASSQGHHSGANVLTF
TRBV19	15	TRBJ2-2	-	-	TGTGCCAGTAGTTCCCGTCGGACAGCCACCGGGGAGCTGTTTTTT	CASSSRRTATGELFF
TRBV7-9	17	TRBJ2-2	-	few	TGTGCCAGCAGCTCCCTGTCAGCCCTCGGGGGCCCCGGGGAGCTGTTTTTT	CASSSLSALGGPGELFF
TRBV28	13	TRBJ2-7	TRBD2	many	TGTGCCAGCATTCCGGGACTACTCTACGAGCAGTACTTC	CASIPGLLYEQYF
TRBV20-1	14	TRBJ2-3	-	many	TGCAGTGCTACTCTACTCGGTCCTACAGATACGCAGTATTTT	CSATLLGPTDTQYF
TRBV18	13	TRBJ2-5	-	many	TGTGCCAGCTCGCCGACAGGCCAAGAGACCCAGTACTTC	CASSPTGQETQYF
TRBV30	14	TRBJ2-7	-	many	TGTGCCTGGACCTCCGGGACTGGGACCTACGAGCAGTACTTC	CAWTSGTGTYEQYF
TRBV7-3	13	TRBJ1-1	-	few	TGTGCCAGCAGCGAAACGGTCAACACTGAAGCTTTCTTT	CASSETVNTEAFF
TRBV7-9	14	TRBJ2-1	-	-	TGTGCCAGCAGCTTTGAGGGATACTACAATGAGCAGTTCTTC	CASSFEGYYNEQFF
TRBV15	15	TRBJ1-1	TRBD1	many	TGTGCCACCAGCAGAGAGACAGGGGGCAACACTGAAGCTTTCTTT	CATSRETGGNTEAFF
TRBV5-6	16	TRBJ2-3	TRBD2	many	TGTGCCAGCAGCTCCCGTAGCGGGGGGGGATCAGATACGCAGTATTTT	CASSSRSGGGSDTQYF
TRBV20-1	17	TRBJ2-1	TRBD2	many	TGCAGTGCTAGAGATGGTAGCCCACTAGCGGATCTCAATGAGCAGTTCTTC	CSARDGSPLADLNEQFF
TRBV6-1	14	TRBJ1-2	TRBD1	-	TGTGCCAGCAGTGTTATAGGGGGCGGCTATGGCTACACCTTC	CASSVIGGGYGYTF
TRBV5-5	15	TRBJ1-5	-	many	TGTGCCAGCAGCTTGGCCGTGGGTCTGACTCAGCCCCAGCATTTT	CASSLAVGLTQPQHF
TRBV5-1	14	TRBJ2-1	-	many	TGCGCCAGCAGCTTAGTACAGAGTACCAATGAGCAGTTCTTC	CASSLVQSTNEQFF
TRBV6-5	13	TRBJ2-1	-	-	TGTGCCAGCAGTTACTCAGGGGAAAATGAGCAGTTCTTC	CASSYSGENEQFF
TRBV7-3	13	TRBJ2-1	-	many	TGTGCCAGCAGCTTTGTTAGGGGCGACGAGCAGTTCTTC	CASSFVRGDEQFF
TRBV5-5	14	TRBJ1-5	TRBD1	many	TGTGCCAGCAGCTCGGGACAGGGCTATCAGCCCCAGCATTTT	CASSSGQGYQPQHF
TRBV3-1	16	TRBJ1-5	-	few	TGTGCCAGCAGCCAAAACGAGGCAGGGTCAAATCAGCCCCAGCATTTT	CASSQNEAGSNQPQHF
TRBV19	15	TRBJ2-1	-	-	TGTGCCAGTAGTATTCGCCCAGGCCCAGGGGATGAGCAGTTCTTC	CASSIRPGPGDEQFF
TRBV7-9	14	TRBJ2-7	-	many	TGTGCCAGCAGCTTAGGAGGGGCGGTATACGAGCAGTACTTC	CASSLGGAVYEQYF
TRBV28	16	TRBJ2-3	TRBD1	many	TGTGCCAGCCGGGACAGGGAATGGGGACACACAGATACGCAGTATTTT	CASRDREWGHTDTQYF
TRBV28	13	TRBJ1-5	-	many	TGTGCCAGCAAACCCAGGGGCAATCAGCCCCAGCATTTT	CASKPRGNQPQHF
TRBV2	15	TRBJ2-3	-	many	TGTGCCAGCAGTGAATTGGACATACGCACAGATACGCAGTATTTT	CASSELDIRTDTQYF
TRBV6-5	14	TRBJ2-7	-	many	TGTGCCAGCAGTTACTCCCCAGGGGCCTACGAGCAGTACTTC	CASSYSPGAYEQYF
TRBV3-1	16	TRBJ2-5	-	many	TGTGCCAGCAGCCAAGAAGTGGGGGAGTACCAAGAGACCCAGTACTTC	CASSQEVGEYQETQYF